This T cell receptor beta chain was sequenced during a study of blood T cell repertoires in COVID-19. The overall study: Samples taken during acute and convalescent COVID-19 were collected in the United States, Italy and Spain. T cells, B-cell-depleted T cells, or PBMCs provided the cDNA or gDNA that served as material.

Per the original methods: Scientists estimated how many nucleated cells there were by amplifying reference gene primers. Clones were read by immunoSEQ multiplex PCR, and TCRdb kept only the in-frame ones, dropping some. V and J calls and clone size come straight from that table; D and trimming were deduced from the DNA. The data show about 140,000 clones, around nine tenths seen once. The CDR3 contains 14 residues. CDR1 and CDR2 (germline): SGDLS, YYNGEE. Trimming removed 4 bases at V and 0 bases at J, with 9 bases between. This receptor was taken from a human donor in a cohort sampled during active COVID-19. The sample taken for sequencing was peripheral blood. V gene TRBV9 combines with J gene TRBJ2-3, with D unclear. The CDR3 protein is CASSWAPSTDTQYF. CDR3 DNA sequence: TGTGCCAGCAGCTGGGCTCCTAGCACAGATACGCAGTATTTT.